Listed below are T cell receptor beta chains from one sample, sequenced in a study of radiation and T cells in renal cell carcinoma. Assay: immunoSEQ multiplex PCR; the TCRdb copy retains only in-frame clones and omits some. The sample has roughly 60,000 clones; roughly 72% are singletons. Here the sequenced sample was blood, taken from a patient whose treatment included radiotherapy and nephrectomy. These receptors originate from a man in his sixties with renal cell carcinoma. CDR3s include the opening cysteine and the closing phenylalanine or tryptophan. A D gene is named only where the DNA matches it firmly. Clone size is given for some rows only: seen once, a few or many times, or a class if the clone is expanded.

d_gene,abundance,v_gene,CDR3aa
.,.,TRBV18,CASSPPTVTYEQYF
.,few,TRBV29-1,CSVRPRTEAFF
.,.,TRBV7-8,CASSRRGSGNTIYF
.,.,TRBV13,CASSRRRTDHNEKLFF
.,.,TRBV7-6,CASSLQGMNTEAFF
.,.,TRBV5-6,CASSLGPPDPGEKLFF
.,medium-sized,TRBV9,CASSVGEAPGPHQPQHF
.,once,TRBV11-3,CASSLFAGELFF
.,few,TRBV30,CAWSDGNQPQHF
TRBD1,.,TRBV19,CASSPYGQANTEAFF
.,.,TRBV19,CASSIGGGDTAYEQYF
.,.,TRBV9,CASSVDPNEQFF
TRBD2,.,TRBV27,CASSTNTGTSHEQFF
TRBD2,.,TRBV5-1,CASNSGSFTGELFF
.,.,TRBV19,CASSIGQPNQPQHF
TRBD2,once,TRBV19,CASSAGTSGSWDTDTQYF
.,few,TRBV14,CASSPAGVWNEKLFF
.,.,TRBV11-3,CASSVRRQEASEQFF
.,.,TRBV7-9,CASSPGTAIGGYTF
TRBD2,.,TRBV9,CASSSTSGRADTQYF
.,.,TRBV7-3,CASSAPPLDETQYF
.,.,TRBV27,CASSLKIENIQYF
TRBD2,.,TRBV6-6,CASSYSGGGETQYF
.,.,TRBV4-1,CASSQDDPYRARNQPQHF
.,medium-sized,TRBV11-2,CASSQTSEAFF
.,once,TRBV13,CASSSGGVLMLDEQYF
TRBD1,once,TRBV5-1,CASSLGYRGGSTDTQYF
.,.,TRBV23-1,CASSQQTGHPYNEQFF
TRBD2,.,TRBV6-1,CASSRTSGGQETQYF
TRBD2,.,TRBV4-1,CASSQGRGLVVETQYF
.,.,TRBV7-9,CASSLPGGEVPLHF
.,.,TRBV19,CASSIDLDGGGYGYTF
TRBD2,.,TRBV14,CASSQEGGRAITGELFF
.,.,TRBV5-1,CASSLQDTQYF
TRBD1,few,TRBV11-2,CASSPDRGYGYTF
TRBD1,.,TRBV7-2,CASSPRTGGDQPQHF
.,few,TRBV29-1,CSVEDSNRALFF
.,few,TRBV6-1,CASSDPPSSGNTIYF
TRBD1,.,TRBV5-1,CASSQGQGSTRELFF
.,.,TRBV10-3,CAISAAPGSNTEAFF
TRBD1,.,TRBV6-5,CASSQDRGQYNEQFF
TRBD1,few,TRBV11-1,CASSFNGMGQQNTEAFF
.,.,TRBV5-5,CASSLERGYQPQHF
TRBD1,.,TRBV5-4,CASSVGSTGGLAEQFF
.,.,TRBV18,CASSPRQYMGPDTQYF
.,.,TRBV10-1,CASSEGRNNEQFF
.,.,TRBV6-1,CASSERAESRTGELFF
.,.,TRBV2,CASRGGRSTDTQYF
.,.,TRBV29-1,CSVEAGGGYGYTF
.,.,TRBV27,CASSLSGDGTDTQYF
.,.,TRBV30,CAWSVVTTENTGELFF
TRBD2,.,TRBV10-3,CAISPRGLAGQETQYF
.,.,TRBV2,CASRRGAVSTGELFF
TRBD2,.,TRBV6-1,CASSRSGGDEQYF
TRBD2,.,TRBV27,CASRSLPTGTSGSNEQFF